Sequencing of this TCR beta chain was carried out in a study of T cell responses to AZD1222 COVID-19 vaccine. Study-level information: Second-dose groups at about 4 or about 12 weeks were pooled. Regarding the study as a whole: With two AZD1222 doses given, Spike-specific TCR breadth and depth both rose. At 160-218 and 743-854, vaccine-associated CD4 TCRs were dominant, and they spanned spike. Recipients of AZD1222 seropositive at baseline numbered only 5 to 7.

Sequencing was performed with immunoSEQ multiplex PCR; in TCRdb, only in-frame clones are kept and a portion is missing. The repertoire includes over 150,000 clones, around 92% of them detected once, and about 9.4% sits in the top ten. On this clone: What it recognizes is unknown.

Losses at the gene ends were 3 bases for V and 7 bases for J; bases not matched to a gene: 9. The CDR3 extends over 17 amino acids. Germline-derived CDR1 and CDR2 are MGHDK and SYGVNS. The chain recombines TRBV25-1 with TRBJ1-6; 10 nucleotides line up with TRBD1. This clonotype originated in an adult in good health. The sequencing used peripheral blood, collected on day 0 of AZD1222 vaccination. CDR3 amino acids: CASSDSGTGVANSPLHF. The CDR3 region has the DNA TGTGCCAGCAGTGATTCCGGGACAGGGGTCGCGAATTCACCCCTCCACTTT.